These T cell receptor beta chains were read from a single sample in a study of T-cell reconstitution after alpha-beta-depleted transplantation in children. MiXCR, applied by TCRdb to the PCR reads, yields one record per CDR3 protein. The sample includes 530,000 or so distinct CDR3 sequences, 25% to 30% of them seen just once. The source was PBMCs, collected before TCRalphabeta/CD19-depleted stem cell transplant. These receptors were collected from a boy younger than two with Wiskott-Aldrich syndrome, due to receive a stem cell transplant. Both conserved end residues are part of each CDR3. Clone size is given for some rows only: seen once, a few or many times, or a class if the clone is expanded.

J: TRBJ2-4
V: TRBV10-3
size: NA
length: 11
CDR3: CASGGMDIQYF

J: TRBJ2-3
V: TRBV10-3
size: NA
length: 14
CDR3: CAISESADTDTQYF

J: TRBJ1-2
V: TRBV10-3
size: few
length: 13
CDR3: CAISAIQGYGYTF

J: TRBJ2-7
V: TRBV2
size: NA
length: 13
CDR3: CASSDRTGGEQYF

J: TRBJ1-1
V: TRBV4-1
size: few
length: 13
CDR3: CASSQDRLTEAFF

J: TRBJ1-2
V: TRBV20-1
size: NA
length: 12
CDR3: CSAWTDNYGYTF

J: TRBJ2-4
V: TRBV20-1
size: few
length: 15
CDR3: CSARQAGGSSNIQYF

J: TRBJ2-1
V: TRBV5-1
size: few
length: 12
CDR3: CASSWLEDEQFF

J: TRBJ2-2
V: TRBV7-7
size: NA
length: 14
CDR3: CAITGTSNTGELFF

J: TRBJ2-3
V: TRBV12-3/TRBV12-4
size: few
length: 13
CDR3: CASSSGFADTQYF

J: TRBJ2-1
V: TRBV7-2
size: few
length: 15
CDR3: CASTISGNPTNEQFF

J: TRBJ1-5
V: TRBV28
size: NA
length: 16
CDR3: CASSLRYRGATQPQHF

J: TRBJ2-7
V: TRBV4-1
size: NA
length: 14
CDR3: CASSRELGAHEQYF

J: TRBJ1-2
V: TRBV20-1
size: few
length: 14
CDR3: CSASPPTPGNGYTF

J: TRBJ2-5
V: TRBV2
size: NA
length: 15
CDR3: CASSDPLAVRGTQYF